These 2 T cell receptor beta chains came from one sample sequenced in a study of CD8+ T cells in alopecia areata. In each case, RNA was isolated and then reverse transcribed into cDNA as the sequencing template. Sequencing used immunoSEQ multiplex PCR; TCRdb keeps in-frame clones, though not all of them. The sample yields roughly 180,000 clones, around half seen once. The treatment was: oral pan-JAK inhibitor, 5-10 mg twice daily. The sequences come from CD8+ T cells sorted from blood, collected at week 24, from a patient treated with tofacitinib. The receptor source for this set is a human donor with alopecia areata.

V usage is TRBV4-3 and J usage is TRBJ2-7, with no clear D. From germline, CDR1 is LGHNA and CDR2 YSLEER. The V gene lost 0 bases and the J gene lost 3 bases, with 9 bases spanning the gap. This CDR3 contains 14 residues. CDR3 protein: CASSQDKIGYEQYF. CDR3 in DNA: TGCGCCAGCAGCCAAGATAAGATAGGCTACGAGCAGTACTTC.

There are a few counts of this clone. This sequence joins TRBV29-1 and TRBJ1-1; D remains ambiguous. CDR3 length: 10 amino acids. In germline, CDR1 is SQVTM, CDR2 ANQGSEA. Deletions cut 4 bases from V and 5 bases from J, with 5 bases between. The CDR3 nucleotides read TGCAGCGTTGTATGGACTGAAGCTTTCTTT. It translates to CSVVWTEAFF.